The TCR beta chain described here comes from a study of tissue T cells after allogeneic stem cell transplantation. Study conclusions and caveats: Blood and spleen captured only part of the tissue TCR repertoire. Motif-based clustering found tissue-specific repertoire signatures shared across patients, though few clones were shared.

The ends lost 6 bases at V and 1 base at J; junction bases unmatched: 2. Germline V gene sequence: CDR1 KGHTA, CDR2 FRNEEI. The length of the CDR3 is 13 residues. Profiled with immunoSEQ multiplex PCR; TCRdb holds only in-frame clones, not every one. Of nearly 2,500 clones in the sample, approximately 62% were seen once. This clone was picked up a small number of times. Its target is unknown. Germline and genes: mouse. The read ends 1 residue shy of where the CDR3 ends; the end is completed using the germline J gene. This TCR was recovered from a female BALB/c mouse in good health. MHC haplotype of the mouse line: H2-d. The chain uses TRBV24 and TRBJ1-2, with 7 bases fitting TRBD1. The sequencing sample was made of gut tissue. This CDR3 reads CASRDRQNSDYTF. The DNA read from the CDR3 is TGTGCCAGCAGGGACAGGCAAAACTCCGACTACACC.